Listed here are 32 T cell receptor beta chains from one sample, sequenced in a study of T cell repertoires in cytomegalovirus infection. One entry per CDR3 protein results from TCRdb running MiXCR on the reads. The data hold fewer than 900,000 distinct CDR3 sequences, with about 28% observed a single time. Their recognized antigens are unknown. The sample here was cultured CD8+ T cells from PBMCs, taken from culture after CMV antigen stimulation. These TCRs come from a human donor in good health (CMV status not recorded). Some clones in this sample may be carry-over from other donors' samples.

This clonotype has only a few counts. The chain uses TRBV7-9 and TRBJ2-3; TRBD2 aligns across 14 bases. This CDR3 comprises 14 residues. Germline V gene sequence: CDR1 SEHNR, CDR2 FQNEAQ (reference sequence). J gave up 5 bases and V 8 bases, and 3 bases lay outside the gene matches. In DNA, the CDR3 is TGTGCCAGCTGGGGACTAGCGGGGGAAGATACGCAGTATTTT. This sequence encodes CASWGLAGEDTQYF.

This clonotype turned up a few times. The chain employs TRBV27 and TRBJ2-5; 10 bases are a match to TRBD2. V dropped 5 bases and J dropped 1; count of bases not matched to a gene: 4. The CDR3 runs 15 residues. Germline V gene data show CDR1 as MNHEY and CDR2 as SMNVEV (reference sequence). Written as DNA, the CDR3 is TGTGCCAGCAGTCAAGGACTAGCGGCCCAAGAGACCCAGTACTTC. Protein sequence: CASSQGLAAQETQYF.

The gene calls are TRBV6-5 and TRBJ1-5, with 10 bases identical to TRBD1. The ends lost 0 bases at V and 7 bases at J; junction bases unmatched: 3. Germline CDR1 is MNHEY and CDR2 is SVGAGI. The CDR3 has 15 amino acids. CDR3 sequence (DNA): TGTGCCAGCAGTTACTCGGGGACAGGGGAACAGCCCCAGCATTTT. This encodes CASSYSGTGEQPQHF.

The chain links TRBV6-5 to TRBJ1-4, with D maybe TRBD1 (6 bases). Germline V gives CDR1 MNHEY, CDR2 SVGAGI. There are 14 residues in the CDR3. The V end was cut by 2 bases, the J end by 7 bases, with 11 bases between. CDR3 amino acids: CASSYQGQGEKLFF. DNA for the CDR3: TGTGCCAGCAGTTACCAGGGGCAAGGTGAAAAACTGTTTTTT.

The sample holds a few counts of this clonotype. V usage is TRBV6-5 and J usage is TRBJ1-1; 9 bases agree with TRBD1. Germline V gene data show CDR1 as MNHEY and CDR2 as SVGAGI. V lost 6 bases and J lost 5; bases outside the gene matches: 4. The CDR3 covers 13 residues. The CDR3 loop is CASSYRGLTEAFF. CDR3 nucleotide sequence: TGTGCCAGCAGCTACAGGGGGCTAACTGAAGCTTTCTTT.

This clonotype was counted a few times. This sequence joins TRBV19 and TRBJ2-1; 7 nucleotides line up with TRBD1. Germline lookup yields CDR1 LNHDA and CDR2 SQIVND (reference sequence). The CDR3 has 19 residues. The ends lost 2 bases at V and 7 bases at J; junction bases unmatched: 20. CDR3 residues: CASSISDRHRGATGNEQFF. In DNA, the CDR3 is TGTGCCAGTAGTATATCTGATCGACACAGGGGTGCAACGGGGAATGAGCAGTTCTTC.

As to this clonotype: One end of the junction varies from germline; a read error may be responsible. The chain links TRBV6-6 to TRBJ2-4; D is possibly TRBD2 (6 bases). The CDR3 is 13 residues long. Looked up from germline, CDR1 is MNHNY and CDR2 is SVGAGI (reference sequence). The CDR3 is CASSFAPSGPRDF. CDR3 sequence (DNA): TGTGCCAGCAGTTTCGCCCCCAGCGGGCCCAGAGACTTC.

The chain recombines TRBV9 with TRBJ2-5; 7 bases line up with TRBD2. The CDR3 is made up of 15 amino acids. Losses at the gene ends were 3 bases for V and 2 bases for J; bases not matched to a gene: 7. Germline lookup yields CDR1 SGDLS and CDR2 YYNGEE. The CDR3 sequence is CASSAELARQETQYF. The DNA of the CDR3 is TGTGCCAGCAGCGCAGAACTAGCGAGGCAAGAGACCCAGTACTTC.

This chain connects TRBV2 to TRBJ2-3, with D maybe TRBD2 (6 bases). V lost 8 bases to trimming and J lost 3 bases, with 21 bases between them. The CDR3 has 16 amino acids. From germline, CDR1 is SNHLY and CDR2 FYNNEI. CDR3: CASPVVSGAGTDTQYF. CDR3 in DNA: TGTGCCAGCCCTGTAGTGAGTGGGGCGGGGACAGATACGCAGTATTTT.

The rearrangement joins TRBV12-3 or TRBV12-4 to TRBJ2-5; D ambiguous. V dropped 5 bases and J dropped 3 bases, with 7 bases sitting between them. The CDR3 runs to 12 residues. The CDR3 DNA sequence: TGTGCCAGCAGTGGGGTCGAAGAGACCCAGTACTTC. Amino acids: CASSGVEETQYF.

J is TRBJ2-6 and V is TRBV15; unclear D gene. The CDR3 has 18 residues. Germline lookup yields CDR1 LNHNV and CDR2 YYDKDF (reference sequence). V lost 2 bases and J 0 bases, leaving 14 bases between the germline ends. This CDR3 reads CATSRSFDLGSGANVLTF. The DNA for the CDR3 is TGTGCCACCAGCAGAAGTTTTGACTTGGGCTCTGGGGCCAACGTCCTGACTTTC. Full variable domain (missing parts from reference TRBV15 and TRBJ2-6): DAMVIQNPRYQVTQFGKPVTLSCSQTLNHNVMYWYQQKSSQAPKLLFHYYDKDFNNEADTPDNFQSRRPNTSFCFLDIRSPGLGDTAMYLCATSRSFDLGSGANVLTFGAGSRLTVL.

The V call is TRBV27, the J call TRBJ1-1, with 8 bases identical to TRBD1. From germline, CDR1 is MNHEY and CDR2 SMNVEV (reference sequence). The CDR3 runs to 14 residues. V lost 8 bases and J lost 4; bases outside the gene matches: 9. CDR3 in amino acids: CASAGETGGTEAFF. The CDR3 DNA sequence: TGTGCCAGCGCCGGGGAAACAGGGGGCACTGAAGCTTTCTTT.

Ten or more counts support this clonotype. This chain uses TRBV7-2 with TRBJ1-5; perhaps TRBD1 as D (6 bases). V lost 5 bases and J lost 3, with 14 bases in between. Germline V lookup: CDR1 SGHTA, CDR2 FQGNSA. The length of the CDR3 is 15 residues. CDR3 loop: CASSRVQGNNQPQHF. CDR3 coding DNA: TGTGCCAGCAGCCGTGTACAGGGTAACAATCAGCCCCAGCATTTT.

The CDR3 sequence is CSARPTSTDTQYF. CDR3 nucleotide sequence: TGCAGTGCTAGACCCACTAGCACAGATACGCAGTATTTT. The gene calls are TRBV20-1 and TRBJ2-3; D is unresolved. The CDR3 sequence is 13 residues long. CDR1 and CDR2 (germline): DFQATT, SNEGSKA (reference sequence). The germline V and J ends were trimmed by 2 bases and 0 bases, with 6 bases remaining between them.

The rearrangement links TRBV20-1 to TRBJ2-3; 11 nucleotides match TRBD2. With V trimmed by 0 bases and J by 0 bases, 14 bases remained unmatched. The CDR3 length is 20 residues. Germline V gives CDR1 DFQATT, CDR2 SNEGSKA (reference sequence). CDR3 region: CSARDPGTSGYYSSTDTQYF. CDR3 coding DNA: TGCAGTGCTAGAGATCCCGGGACTAGCGGATATTACTCTAGCACAGATACGCAGTATTTT.

This clonotype was seen only once. The genes are TRBV9 and TRBJ2-5; 10 bases line up with TRBD1. This CDR3 has 16 amino acids. With 0 bases clipped from V and 0 bases from J, the junction kept 2 bases outside the gene matches. Looked up from germline, CDR1 is SGDLS and CDR2 is YYNGEE. CDR3 in DNA: TGTGCCAGCAGCGTAGCTGGGACAGGGGACCAAGAGACCCAGTACTTC. Amino acids: CASSVAGTGDQETQYF.

V and J are TRBV25-1 and TRBJ2-4; D uncertain. Germline CDR1 reads MGHDK; CDR2 reads SYGVNS. Trimming pared 0 bases from V and 8 bases from J, leaving 11 bases between. This CDR3 has 14 residues. The CDR3 nucleotides are TGTGCCAGCAGTGAATACGACGTTTTGGACATTCAGTACTTC. This translates into CASSEYDVLDIQYF.

This clonotype occurred a few times. The chain joins TRBV13 to TRBJ2-2, with a possible D match to TRBD1 (6 bases). The germline V gene encodes CDR1 PRHDT and CDR2 FYEKMQ (reference sequence). There are 16 residues in the CDR3. V lost 9 bases to trimming and J lost 3 bases, with 20 bases between them. CDR3 nucleotides: TGTGCCAGTGAACATAGTAAGGACAGATACACCGGGGAGCTGTTTTTT. It encodes CASEHSKDRYTGELFF. Variable domain in full (rest from reference TRBV13 and TRBJ2-2): AAGVIQSPRHLIKEKRETATLKCYPIPRHDTVYWYQQGPGQDPQFLISFYEKMQSDKGSIPDRFSAQQFSDYHSELNMSSLELGDSALYFCASEHSKDRYTGELFFGEGSRLTVL.

The rearrangement joins TRBV6-2 or TRBV6-3 to TRBJ2-4; 8 bases are shared with TRBD2. The germline gives CDR1 MNHEY, CDR2 SVGEGT. V gave up 10 bases and J gave up 8 bases; unmatched junction bases: 13. The CDR3 covers 14 residues. CDR3 in DNA: TGTGCCACCCGCTTCCAAGTCGGGGGGGACATTCAGTACTTC. It yields the protein CATRFQVGGDIQYF.

This clonotype has at least ten counts. CDR3 amino acids: CASSLTGGEQYF. CDR3 coding DNA: TGTGCCAGCAGTTTAACAGGGGGCGAGCAGTACTTC. The J gene is TRBJ2-7, the V gene TRBV7-8, with 8 bases lining up with TRBD1. The CDR3 has 12 amino acids. Germline V gene lookup returns CDR1 SGHVS and CDR2 FQNEAQ. The ends lost 6 bases at V and 6 bases at J; junction bases unmatched: 4.

The V and J genes are TRBV7-9 and TRBJ1-1; no clear D. V gave up 1 base and J gave up 0 bases, with 9 bases separating them. The CDR3 length is 15 residues. Germline CDR1 and CDR2: SEHNR and FQNEAQ (reference sequence). The CDR3 protein is CASSLVVSLNTEAFF. In DNA, the CDR3 is TGTGCCAGCAGCTTAGTTGTCAGCTTGAACACTGAAGCTTTCTTT.

The chain joins TRBV29-1 to TRBJ1-1; 11 bases are shared with TRBD1. This CDR3 has 17 amino acids. V was clipped by 0 bases and J by 5 bases; unmatched bases: 11. Per germline, CDR1 SQVTM and CDR2 ANQGSEA. The CDR3 region has the DNA TGCAGCGTTGAAGAACGTCGGACAGGGGGCATGGGGACTGAAGCTTTCTTT. Its translation is CSVEERRTGGMGTEAFF.

This clonotype showed up just once. The J gene is TRBJ2-1, the V gene TRBV10-3, with 8 bases identical to TRBD1. Looked up from germline, CDR1 is ENHRY and CDR2 is SYGVKD. The J segment lost 6 bases and the V segment lost 6 bases, leaving 4 bases of the junction unmatched. This CDR3 region has 13 residues. CDR3: CAIRLDRGNEQFF. The CDR3 bases are TGTGCCATCAGACTCGACAGGGGCAATGAGCAGTTCTTC.

This clonotype appeared a few times. This chain uses TRBV29-1 with TRBJ1-2; 8 nucleotides line up with TRBD1. Germline V gene lookup returns CDR1 SQVTM and CDR2 ANQGSEA. This CDR3 comprises 18 residues. With 1 base clipped from V and 4 bases from J, the junction kept 17 bases outside the gene matches. The CDR3 nucleotides read TGCAGCGTTGAAGGCGGCCTGGGAGGAGGACAGGGTTTCTATGGCTACACCTTC. Protein: CSVEGGLGGGQGFYGYTF. Supplemented by reference TRBV29-1 and TRBJ1-2, the full variable domain reads SAVISQKPSRDICQRGTSLTIQCQVDSQVTMMFWYRQQPGQSLTLIATANQGSEATYESGFVIDKFPISRPNLTFSTLTVSNMSPEDSSIYLCSVEGGLGGGQGFYGYTFGSGTRLTVV.

This rearrangement joins TRBV2 to TRBJ2-2; TRBD2 agrees at 7 bases. The CDR3 has 15 residues. CDR1 SNHLY and CDR2 FYNNEI come from the germline V gene. Trimming took 1 base from V and 6 from J; bases not matched to a gene: 5. CDR3 sequence (DNA): TGTGCCAGCAGTGAAGGGCGGGGGTTGTCCGGGGAGCTGTTTTTT. It specifies CASSEGRGLSGELFF.

This clonotype was seen only a few times. This chain links TRBV27 with TRBJ1-5, with a possible D match to TRBD1 (5 bases). This CDR3 contains 14 residues. V lost 3 bases and J 5 bases, leaving 11 bases between the germline ends. Germline V gives CDR1 MNHEY, CDR2 SMNVEV (reference sequence). The chain's CDR3 is CASSFGGGDQPQHF. CDR3 coding DNA: TGTGCCAGCAGTTTCGGGGGAGGAGATCAGCCCCAGCATTTT.

The sample holds one count of this clonotype. At one of its ends the junction is not consistent with the germline gene, which may arise from a read error. The V call is TRBV27, the J call TRBJ1-6; D call uncertain. Germline-derived CDR1 and CDR2 are MNHEY and SMNVEV (reference sequence). The CDR3 runs 16 residues. CDR3 sequence reads: CASSPTLYSYNSPLRF. The CDR3, as DNA: TGTGCCAGCAGTCCTACATTGTACTCCTATAATTCACCCCTCCGCTTT.

The chain combines TRBV27 with TRBJ1-1; D not certain. Trimming removed 6 bases at V and 4 bases at J, with 9 bases between. Per the germline V gene, CDR1 is MNHEY and CDR2 is SMNVEV (reference sequence). This CDR3 has 12 amino acids. In DNA form, the CDR3 reads TGTGCCAGCAGGCGGATTTCCACTGAAGCTTTCTTT. It is translated as CASRRISTEAFF.

The chain uses TRBV6-8 and TRBJ1-5; D is possibly TRBD1 (5 bases). This CDR3 comprises 16 residues. The germline V gene encodes CDR1 MNHGY and CDR2 SAAAGT. The V and J ends lost 5 bases and 1 base respectively, with 15 bases between them. The CDR3 loop is CASSPWTGGSNQPQHF. Here the CDR3 DNA reads TGTGCCAGCAGTCCCTGGACGGGGGGGAGCAATCAGCCCCAGCATTTT.

DNA of the CDR3: TGTGCCAGCTACATCGGGGGCACTGAAGCTTTCTTT. Translated, it gives CASYIGGTEAFF. The chain combines TRBV2 with TRBJ1-1, with D perhaps matching TRBD1 (5 bases). This CDR3 comprises 12 residues. CDR1 and CDR2 from the germline V gene are SNHLY and FYNNEI. Trimming removed 8 bases from V and 4 bases from J, with 11 bases in between. Full variable domain (rest looked up from reference TRBV2 and TRBJ1-1): EPEVTQTPSHQVTQMGQEVILRCVPISNHLYFYWYRQILGQKVEFLVSFYNNEISEKSEIFDDQFSVERPDGSNFTLKIRSTKLEDSAMYFCASYIGGTEAFFGQGTRLTVV.

The chain is built from TRBV4-2 and TRBJ2-1, with D possibly being TRBD1 (5 bases). Per the germline V gene, CDR1 is LGHNA and CDR2 is YNFKEQ. Trimming removed 1 base at V and 6 bases at J, with 16 bases between. CDR3 size: 16 residues. CDR3 loop: CASSQGGSPRFNEQFF. Here the CDR3 DNA reads TGTGCCAGCAGCCAAGGGGGCAGCCCTCGGTTCAATGAGCAGTTCTTC.

This clonotype was seen only once. The chain uses TRBV10-2 and TRBJ2-2; D might be TRBD2 (5 bases). Trimming removed 7 bases from V and 7 bases from J, with 13 bases in between. The germline V gene has CDR1 WSHSY and CDR2 SAAADI. CDR3 length: 13 amino acids. The CDR3 coding sequence is TGCGCCAGCACGGGTGGAGGCGGCGGGGAGCTGTTTTTT. This sequence encodes CASTGGGGGELFF.